This T cell receptor beta chain was captured by sequencing in a study of T cells in Graves' hyperthyroidism and ophthalmopathy. Ten or more counts support this clonotype. What it binds is unknown. RNA transcripts were the template for amplifying TCR beta CDR3 regions. HTBI primers drove first-round RT-PCR of the TCR CDR3. TCRdb called the multiplex PCR reads again in MiXCR, with one record for every CDR3 protein. The repertoire holds 600,000 to 700,000 distinct CDR3 sequences, with roughly 14% as singletons. Study-level results: Blood also contained most expanded thyroid clonotypes above 0.001. Ophthalmopathy was predicted by the model a median of approximately 6.6 months ahead of onset.

V lost 5 bases and J 0 bases, leaving 16 bases between the germline ends. Germline-derived CDR1 and CDR2 are SGHVS and FNYEAQ. CDR3 length equals 16 residues. Material for sequencing was blood. This clonotype was obtained from a woman aged 40 to 50 with Graves' ophthalmopathy. This chain uses TRBV7-6 with TRBJ2-5, with a weak D call TRBD2 (6 bases). The CDR3 is CASSPGLAVYQETQYF. The CDR3 DNA is TGTGCCAGCAGCCCCGGGTTAGCGGTGTACCAAGAGACCCAGTACTTC.